This passage covers 13 T cell receptor beta chains from one sample sequenced in a study of CD8 T cells in Susac syndrome. Random hexamers were used to reverse transcribe an amount of about 0.45 to 1 ug RNA. TCRdb called the immunoSEQ multiplex PCR reads again in MiXCR, with one record for every CDR3 protein. The sample lists under 200,000 distinct CDR3 sequences, around 94% seen once, with roughly 0.15% in the top ten. Sequenced material: CD4+ T cells from PBMCs. The receptors derive from a human donor in good health.

V and J are TRBV5-6 and TRBJ1-3, with unresolved D. This CDR3 region has 14 residues. Trimming took off 0 bases at V and 4 bases at J, with 8 bases between the two ends. Looked up from germline, CDR1 is SGHDT and CDR2 is YYEEEE. The CDR3 region is CASSLEAEGNTIYF. The CDR3 DNA sequence: TGTGCCAGCAGCTTGGAGGCGGAAGGAAACACCATATATTTT.

The CDR3 sequence: CASTEPEKATQYF. CDR3 DNA: TGTGCCAGCACCGAACCTGAGAAAGCTACGCAGTATTTT. V and J are TRBV6-6 and TRBJ2-3; no definite D call. Trimming stripped 7 bases from V and 8 bases from J, with 16 bases between. Germline V gives CDR1 MNHNY, CDR2 SVGAGI (reference sequence). The CDR3 is 13 residues long.

The CDR3 nucleotides are TGTGCCATCGGGGCTAGCGGGGATGAGCAGTTCTTC. Translating it yields CAIGASGDEQFF. The chain joins TRBV10-3 to TRBJ2-1; 9 bases line up with TRBD2. The trim removed 8 bases at V and 8 bases at J, leaving 4 bases unmatched. CDR1 is ENHRY and CDR2 is SYGVKD in the germline V gene. This CDR3 comprises 12 residues.

The chain employs TRBV5-6 and TRBJ2-1; D unresolved. Germline CDR1 reads SGHDT; CDR2 reads YYEEEE. The CDR3 runs to 12 residues. V shed 1 base and J shed 8 bases, with 7 bases lying between them. The CDR3 nucleotides read TGTGCCAGCAGCTTGAATTCGGATGAGCAGTTCTTC. It specifies CASSLNSDEQFF. Combining the CDR3 with reference TRBV5-6 and TRBJ2-1 gives the whole variable domain DAGVTQSPTHLIKTRGQQVTLRCSPKSGHDTVSWYQQALGQGPQFIFQYYEEEERQRGNFPDRFSGHQFPNYSSELNVNALLLGDSALYLCASSLNSDEQFFGPGTRLTVL.

This clonotype was detected once. The chain uses TRBV20-1 and TRBJ2-5; D uncertain. The germline V and J ends were trimmed by 3 bases and 1 base, with 9 bases remaining between them. CDR1 DFQATT and CDR2 SNEGSKA come from the germline V gene (reference sequence). This CDR3 has 13 amino acids. CDR3: CSARRLTQETQYF. The CDR3 coding sequence is TGCAGTGCTAGGCGGCTGACCCAAGAGACCCAGTACTTC.

This clonotype was found a few times. The V gene is TRBV11-2, the J gene TRBJ1-2, with D unresolved. The CDR3 sequence is 13 residues long. Per germline, CDR1 SGHAT and CDR2 FQNNGV. Trimming shortened V by 4 bases and J by 7 bases, and 13 bases separated the two germline ends. For the CDR3, the DNA is TGTGCCAGCAGCTCAATAAGGGAGTCTGGCTACACCTTC. It specifies CASSSIRESGYTF.

The chain links TRBV15 to TRBJ1-2; 10 bases map to TRBD1. The germline CDR1 and CDR2 sequences are LNHNV and YYDKDF (reference sequence). V shed 5 bases and J 0 bases; nucleotides not matched to a gene: 6. This CDR3 is built from 16 residues. The CDR3 DNA follows: TGTGCCACCAGCCCCGGACAGGGGGGAGCTAACTATGGCTACACCTTC. Translating gives CATSPGQGGANYGYTF.

This clonotype was recorded once. V is TRBV6-2 or TRBV6-3 and J is TRBJ2-1; D is possibly TRBD1 (5 bases). V was trimmed by 6 bases and J by 3 bases, leaving 12 bases between them. Per the germline V gene, CDR1 is MNHEY and CDR2 is SVGEGT. The CDR3 is 14 amino acids. CDR3 in DNA: TGTGCCAGCAGCTGGGGTACAGGCTACAATGAGCAGTTCTTC. Its protein is CASSWGTGYNEQFF.

The rearrangement links TRBV12-3 or TRBV12-4 to TRBJ2-7, with D uncertain. The CDR3 totals 14 residues. Trimming shortened V by 6 bases and J by 3 bases, and 15 bases separated the two germline ends. CDR3: CASRDPARHYEQYF. The CDR3 DNA follows: TGTGCCAGCAGAGACCCCGCGAGGCACTACGAGCAGTACTTC.

The V call is TRBV5-1, the J call TRBJ1-2, with D hard to call. CDR1 is SGHRS, CDR2 YFSETQ, per germline. The CDR3 is 14 residues long. V lost 3 bases, J lost 0 bases, and 9 bases lay in between. CDR3 amino acids: CASSYSTANYGYTF. CDR3 nucleotides: TGCGCCAGCAGCTACTCCACCGCTAACTATGGCTACACCTTC.

The gene calls are TRBV24-1 and TRBJ1-1; D is undetermined. The germline CDR1 and CDR2 sequences are KGHDR and SFDVKD. The V end lost 2 bases, the J end lost 8 bases, and 8 bases lay between the germline ends. The CDR3 spans 12 residues. The CDR3 sequence is CATSDWGGEAFF. CDR3 coding DNA: TGTGCCACCAGTGATTGGGGTGGGGAAGCTTTCTTT.

The chain is built from TRBV6-5 and TRBJ2-1, with 11 bases aligning to TRBD2. V shed 4 bases and J 12 bases; nucleotides not matched to a gene: 11. This CDR3 has 15 amino acids. CDR1 is MNHEY, CDR2 SVGAGI, per germline. The CDR3 DNA sequence: TGTGCCAGCAGTTCCGGCCTGGGGCTAGCGGGGGGGCAGTTCTTC. Protein sequence: CASSSGLGLAGGQFF.

In nucleotides, the CDR3 is TGCAGTGCTAGAGTAATAGGATTCGGCACAGATACGCAGTATTTT. This translates into CSARVIGFGTDTQYF. The genes are TRBV20-1 and TRBJ2-3; D not certain. V shed 1 base and J shed 1 base, with 12 bases lying between them. Germline values: CDR1 DFQATT, CDR2 SNEGSKA (reference sequence). CDR3 size: 15 residues.